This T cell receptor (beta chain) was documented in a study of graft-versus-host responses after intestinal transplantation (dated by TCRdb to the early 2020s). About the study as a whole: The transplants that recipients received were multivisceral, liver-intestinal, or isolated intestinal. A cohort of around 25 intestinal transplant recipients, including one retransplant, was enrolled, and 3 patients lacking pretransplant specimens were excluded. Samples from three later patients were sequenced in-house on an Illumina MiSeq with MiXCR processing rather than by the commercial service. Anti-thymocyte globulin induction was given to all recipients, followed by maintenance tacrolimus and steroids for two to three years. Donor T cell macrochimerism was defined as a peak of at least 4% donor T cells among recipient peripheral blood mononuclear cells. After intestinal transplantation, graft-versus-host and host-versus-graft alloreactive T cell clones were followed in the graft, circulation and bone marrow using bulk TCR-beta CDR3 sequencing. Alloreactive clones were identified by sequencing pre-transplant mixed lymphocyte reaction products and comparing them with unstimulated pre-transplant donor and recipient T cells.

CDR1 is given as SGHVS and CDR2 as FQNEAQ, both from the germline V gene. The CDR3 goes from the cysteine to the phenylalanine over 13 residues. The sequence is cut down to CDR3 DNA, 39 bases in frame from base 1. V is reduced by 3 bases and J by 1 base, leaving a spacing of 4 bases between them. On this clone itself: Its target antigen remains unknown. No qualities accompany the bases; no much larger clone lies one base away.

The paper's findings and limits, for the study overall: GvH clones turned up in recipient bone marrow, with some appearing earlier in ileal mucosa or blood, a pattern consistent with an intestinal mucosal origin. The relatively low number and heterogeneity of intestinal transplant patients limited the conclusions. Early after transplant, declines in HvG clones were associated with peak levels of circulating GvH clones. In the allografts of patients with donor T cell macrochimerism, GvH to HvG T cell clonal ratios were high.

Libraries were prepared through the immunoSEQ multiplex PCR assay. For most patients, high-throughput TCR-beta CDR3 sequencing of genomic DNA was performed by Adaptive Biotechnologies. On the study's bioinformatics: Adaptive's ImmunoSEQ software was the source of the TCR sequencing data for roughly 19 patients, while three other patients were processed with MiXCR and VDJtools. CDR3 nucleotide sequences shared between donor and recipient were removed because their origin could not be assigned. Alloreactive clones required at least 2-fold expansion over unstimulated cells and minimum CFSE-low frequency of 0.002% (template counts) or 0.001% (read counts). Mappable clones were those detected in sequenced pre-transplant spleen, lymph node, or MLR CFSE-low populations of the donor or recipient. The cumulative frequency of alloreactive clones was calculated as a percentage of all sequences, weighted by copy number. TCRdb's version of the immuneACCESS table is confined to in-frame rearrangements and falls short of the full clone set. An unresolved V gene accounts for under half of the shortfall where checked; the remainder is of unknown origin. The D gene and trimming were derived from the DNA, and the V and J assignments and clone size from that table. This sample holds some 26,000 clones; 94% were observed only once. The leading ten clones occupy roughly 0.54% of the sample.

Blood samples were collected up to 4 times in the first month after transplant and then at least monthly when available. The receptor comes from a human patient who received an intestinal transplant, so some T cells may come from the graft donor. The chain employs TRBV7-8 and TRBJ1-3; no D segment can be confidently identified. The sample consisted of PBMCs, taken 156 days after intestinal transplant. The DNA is TGTGCCAGCAGCTTTTTATCTGGAAACACCATATATTTT. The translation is CASSFLSGNTIYF.